The table lists the clone carrying this TCR beta chain with a few counts. Its target is unknown. Template switching with 5'RACE generated the TCR cDNA and added a universal primer site and UMIs. TCRdb reanalysed the 5' RACE reads using MiXCR and keeps one entry per CDR3 protein. The sample contains 500,000 to 650,000 distinct CDR3 sequences, roughly a sixth of which appear only once. This sample was taken from a study of T cells after yellow fever vaccination. Study results and limitations: In FACS-sorted repertoires, abundant clonotypes from the bulk population could appear as contaminants. Among primary-vaccination clones, most reappeared after the booster, at 95% to 96% for CD4 and about 90% for CD8.

V shed 1 base and J 8 bases; nucleotides not matched to a gene: 7. Germline loops: CDR1 SGHTA, CDR2 FQGNSA. The CDR3 consists of 15 residues. The starting material was PBMCs, obtained about 5 days after the first yellow fever vaccination. The V and J genes are TRBV7-2 and TRBJ1-5; 8 nucleotides agree with TRBD1. This receptor was identified in a man aged 18 to 35 who received the YFV17D yellow fever vaccine. The CDR3 sequence is CASSLDIRGREPQHF. The DNA of the CDR3 is TGTGCCAGCAGCTTAGATATCAGGGGGCGAGAGCCCCAGCATTTT.